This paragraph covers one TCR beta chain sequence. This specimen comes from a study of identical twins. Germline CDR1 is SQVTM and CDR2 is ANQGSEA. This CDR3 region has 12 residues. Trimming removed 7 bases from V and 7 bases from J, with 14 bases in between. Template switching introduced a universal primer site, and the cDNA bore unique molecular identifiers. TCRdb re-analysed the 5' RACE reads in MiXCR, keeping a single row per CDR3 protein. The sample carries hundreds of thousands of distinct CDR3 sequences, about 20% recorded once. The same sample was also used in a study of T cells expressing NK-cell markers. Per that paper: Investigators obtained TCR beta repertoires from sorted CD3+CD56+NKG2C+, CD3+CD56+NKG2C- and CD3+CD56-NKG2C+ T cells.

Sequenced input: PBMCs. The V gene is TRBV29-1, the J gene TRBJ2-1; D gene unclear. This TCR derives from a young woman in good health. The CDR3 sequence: CSAAADRNEQFF. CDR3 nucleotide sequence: TGCAGCGCCGCGGCGGACCGGAATGAGCAGTTCTTC.